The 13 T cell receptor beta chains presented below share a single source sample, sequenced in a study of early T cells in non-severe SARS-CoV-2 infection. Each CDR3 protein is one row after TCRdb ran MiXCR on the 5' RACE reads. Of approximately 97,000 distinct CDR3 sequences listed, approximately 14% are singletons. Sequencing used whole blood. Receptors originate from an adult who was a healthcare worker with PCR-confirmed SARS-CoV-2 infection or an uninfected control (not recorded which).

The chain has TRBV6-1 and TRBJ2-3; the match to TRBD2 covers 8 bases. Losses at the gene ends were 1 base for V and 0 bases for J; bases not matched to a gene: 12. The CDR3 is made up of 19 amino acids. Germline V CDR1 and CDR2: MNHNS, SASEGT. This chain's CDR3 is CASSEGLGGAGASTDTQYF. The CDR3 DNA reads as TGTGCCAGCAGTGAAGGACTCGGTGGAGCGGGAGCTAGCACAGATACGCAGTATTTT.

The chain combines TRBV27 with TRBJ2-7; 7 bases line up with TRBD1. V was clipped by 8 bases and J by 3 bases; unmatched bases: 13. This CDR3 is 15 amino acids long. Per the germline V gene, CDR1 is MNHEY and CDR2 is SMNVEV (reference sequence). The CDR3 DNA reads TGTGCCAGCGCTGCCTCCGGGACAGACGTCTACGAGCAGTACTTC. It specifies CASAASGTDVYEQYF.

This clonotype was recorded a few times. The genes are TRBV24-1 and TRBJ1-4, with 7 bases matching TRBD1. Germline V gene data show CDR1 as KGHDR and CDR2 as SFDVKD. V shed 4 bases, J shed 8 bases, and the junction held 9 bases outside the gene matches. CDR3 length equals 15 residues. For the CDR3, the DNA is TGTGCCACCAGTGACGCTGGGACAGACGGGGAAAAACTGTTTTTT. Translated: CATSDAGTDGEKLFF.

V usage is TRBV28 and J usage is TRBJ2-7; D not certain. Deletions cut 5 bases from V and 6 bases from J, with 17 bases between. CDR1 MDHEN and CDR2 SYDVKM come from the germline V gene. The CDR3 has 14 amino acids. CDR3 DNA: TGTGCCAGCAGTCTCCCTTTCCTAGGTGGCGAGCAGTACTTC. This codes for CASSLPFLGGEQYF.

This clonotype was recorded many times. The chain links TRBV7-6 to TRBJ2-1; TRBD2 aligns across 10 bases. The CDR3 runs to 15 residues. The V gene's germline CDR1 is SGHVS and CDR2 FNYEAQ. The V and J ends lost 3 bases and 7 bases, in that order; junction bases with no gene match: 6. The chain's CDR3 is CASSLSSGSFNEQFF. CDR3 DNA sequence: TGTGCCAGCAGCTTGTCTAGCGGGAGTTTTAATGAGCAGTTCTTC.

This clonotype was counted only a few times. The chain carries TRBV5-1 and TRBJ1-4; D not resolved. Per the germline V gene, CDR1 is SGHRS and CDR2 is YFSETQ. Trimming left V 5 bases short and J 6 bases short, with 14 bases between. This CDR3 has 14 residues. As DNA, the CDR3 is TGCGCCAGCAGATCCGTGGTCGGAGATGAAAAACTGTTTTTT. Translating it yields CASRSVVGDEKLFF.

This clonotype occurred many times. As DNA, the CDR3 is TGTGCCAGCGCGCGAGGGGGTGCGGCCTCCTACGAGCAGTACTTC. It codes for CASARGGAASYEQYF. The V and J genes are TRBV27 and TRBJ2-7; D possibly corresponds to TRBD1 (6 bases). V lost 8 bases, J lost 0 bases, and 17 bases lay in between. CDR1 and CDR2 (germline): MNHEY, SMNVEV (reference sequence). This CDR3 comprises 15 residues.

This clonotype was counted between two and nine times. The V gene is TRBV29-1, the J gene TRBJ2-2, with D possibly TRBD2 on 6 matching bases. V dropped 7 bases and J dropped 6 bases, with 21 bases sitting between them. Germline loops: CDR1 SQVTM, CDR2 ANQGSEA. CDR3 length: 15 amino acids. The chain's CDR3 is CSAVLSSVGSGELFF. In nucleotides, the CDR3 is TGCAGCGCTGTCCTCTCTAGCGTTGGTTCCGGGGAGCTGTTTTTT.

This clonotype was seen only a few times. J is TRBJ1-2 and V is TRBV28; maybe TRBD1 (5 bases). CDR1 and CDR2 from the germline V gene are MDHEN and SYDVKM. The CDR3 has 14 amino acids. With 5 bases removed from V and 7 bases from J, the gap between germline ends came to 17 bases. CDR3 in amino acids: CASSPNAQGGGYTF. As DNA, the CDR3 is TGTGCCAGCAGTCCGAACGCGCAGGGTGGTGGCTACACCTTC.

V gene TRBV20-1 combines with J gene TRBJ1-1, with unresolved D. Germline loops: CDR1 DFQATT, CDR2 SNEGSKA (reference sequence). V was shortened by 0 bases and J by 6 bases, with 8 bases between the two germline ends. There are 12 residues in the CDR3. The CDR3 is CSAREGVSEAFF. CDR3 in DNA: TGCAGTGCTAGAGAAGGAGTATCTGAAGCTTTCTTT.

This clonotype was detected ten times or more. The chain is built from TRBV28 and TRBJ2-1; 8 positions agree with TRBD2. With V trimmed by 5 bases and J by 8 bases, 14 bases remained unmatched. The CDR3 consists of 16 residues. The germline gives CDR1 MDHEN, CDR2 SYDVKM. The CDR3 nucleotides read TGTGCCAGCAGTCCGGGGGGGGTCCTCCCACCGGATGAGCAGTTCTTC. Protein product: CASSPGGVLPPDEQFF.

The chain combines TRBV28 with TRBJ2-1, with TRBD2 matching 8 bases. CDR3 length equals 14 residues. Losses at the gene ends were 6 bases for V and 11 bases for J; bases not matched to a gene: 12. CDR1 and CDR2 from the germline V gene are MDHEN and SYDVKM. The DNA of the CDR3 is TGTGCCAGCAGCCTCTTCCCCGAGCGGGAGAAGCAGTTCTTC. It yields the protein CASSLFPEREKQFF.

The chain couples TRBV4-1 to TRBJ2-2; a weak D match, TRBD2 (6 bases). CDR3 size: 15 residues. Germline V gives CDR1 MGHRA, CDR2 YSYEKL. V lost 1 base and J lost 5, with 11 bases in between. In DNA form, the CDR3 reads TGCGCCAGCAGCCAAGCAATAGCGGCTACCGGGGAGCTGTTTTTT. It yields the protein CASSQAIAATGELFF.